One and the same sample provided the 9 T cell receptor beta chains below, sequenced in a study of CD8+ T cells in alopecia areata. Reverse transcription of extracted RNA yielded cDNA, which provided the sequencing template. Only in-frame clones appear in the TCRdb table, and some are missing; sequencing was by immunoSEQ multiplex PCR. The sample contains 90,000 to 150,000 clones, 35% to 40% of which appear only once. The material sequenced was CD4+ T cells sorted from blood. Receptors were obtained from a human donor with alopecia areata.

V gene TRBV25-1 combines with J gene TRBJ1-2; D unclear. CDR3 size: 17 residues. Germline-derived CDR1 and CDR2 are MGHDK and SYGVNS. V was pared by 4 bases and J by 8 bases, with 26 bases between. The DNA for the CDR3 is TGTGCCAGCAGTGCCGCCGGCGGAGAGGGCCCCACCAAGGGCTACACCTTC. Amino acids: CASSAAGGEGPTKGYTF.

The CDR3 is CSVEGQGVGLAGSEQYF. Written as DNA, the CDR3 is TGCAGCGTTGAGGGACAGGGGGTAGGACTAGCGGGGTCCGAGCAGTACTTC. The chain links TRBV29-1 to TRBJ2-7, with D possibly matching TRBD2 (12 bases). Trimming pared 3 bases from V and 6 bases from J, leaving 27 bases between. The CDR3 consists of 17 residues. Germline assignment: CDR1 SQVTM and CDR2 ANQGSEA.

This clone was counted a few times. The genes are TRBV28 and TRBJ2-7; TRBD1 matches at 7 bases. CDR3 length equals 14 residues. Germline CDR1 is MDHEN and CDR2 is SYDVKM. Losses at the gene ends were 6 bases for V and 3 bases for J; bases not matched to a gene: 8. Here the CDR3 DNA reads TGTGCCAGCAGGCGACAGGGATCCGTCTACGAGCAGTACTTC. Translating it yields CASRRQGSVYEQYF.

There are a few counts of this clone. The chain uses TRBV29-1 and TRBJ1-2, with TRBD1 matching over 7 bases. The length of the CDR3 is 14 residues. Germline assignment: CDR1 SQVTM and CDR2 ANQGSEA. V gave up 1 base and J gave up 7 bases; unmatched junction bases: 9. CDR3 residues: CSVEVAQAGGGYTF. CDR3 nucleotides: TGCAGCGTTGAAGTAGCCCAGGCAGGGGGTGGCTACACCTTC.

The genes are TRBV19 and TRBJ2-7, with TRBD1 identical over 8 bases. V was clipped by 6 bases and J by 5 bases; unmatched bases: 9. The CDR3 runs 14 residues. Germline V gene sequence: CDR1 LNHDA, CDR2 SQIVND (reference sequence). CDR3: CASRSTGDVHEQYF. The CDR3 DNA reads TGTGCCAGTAGATCGACAGGGGACGTGCACGAGCAGTACTTC.

The chain combines TRBV27 with TRBJ1-6; D is undetermined. CDR3 length: 13 amino acids. CDR1 and CDR2 (germline): MNHEY, SMNVEV (reference sequence). V was trimmed by 3 bases and J by 11 bases, leaving 11 bases between them. The CDR3, as DNA: TGTGCCAGCAGTTTCGTCGGCGGGCCACCCCTCCACTTT. It encodes CASSFVGGPPLHF.

There are a few counts of this clone. The chain carries TRBV29-1 and TRBJ2-2; TRBD1 agrees at 8 bases. The germline V gene encodes CDR1 SQVTM and CDR2 ANQGSEA. V lost 6 bases, J lost 8 bases, and 2 bases stayed unmatched. The CDR3 loop spans 11 amino acids. The CDR3 DNA follows: TGCAGCGTGGGACAGGCGGGGGAGCTGTTTTTT. Translating gives CSVGQAGELFF.

This clone turned up a few times. The J gene is TRBJ1-2, the V gene TRBV29-1; D may be TRBD1 (6 bases). This CDR3 contains 12 residues. CDR1 and CDR2 (germline): SQVTM, ANQGSEA. V was pared by 4 bases and J by 3 bases, with 9 bases between. In nucleotides, the CDR3 is TGCAGCGTTGTACAGGGAGACTATGGCTACACCTTC. It yields the protein CSVVQGDYGYTF.

The chain couples TRBV14 to TRBJ2-6; D remains ambiguous. Per germline, CDR1 SGHDN and CDR2 FVKESK. V lost 4 bases to trimming and J lost 2 bases, with 15 bases between them. This CDR3 has 17 residues. CDR3 residues: CASSPLGSSPGANVLTF. In nucleotides, the CDR3 is TGTGCCAGCAGCCCCCTTGGGTCTTCGCCTGGGGCCAACGTCCTGACTTTC.